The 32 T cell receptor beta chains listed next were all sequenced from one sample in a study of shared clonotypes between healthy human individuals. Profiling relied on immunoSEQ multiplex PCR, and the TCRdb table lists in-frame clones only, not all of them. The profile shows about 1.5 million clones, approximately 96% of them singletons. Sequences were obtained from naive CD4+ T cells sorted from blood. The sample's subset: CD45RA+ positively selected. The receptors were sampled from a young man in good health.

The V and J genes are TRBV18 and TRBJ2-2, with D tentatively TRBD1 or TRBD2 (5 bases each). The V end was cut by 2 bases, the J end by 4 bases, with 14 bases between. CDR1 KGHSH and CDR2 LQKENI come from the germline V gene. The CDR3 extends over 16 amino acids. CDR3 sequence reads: CASSPGLGERTGELFF. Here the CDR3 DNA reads TGTGCCAGCTCACCAGGTTTAGGGGAGCGCACCGGGGAGCTGTTTTTT.

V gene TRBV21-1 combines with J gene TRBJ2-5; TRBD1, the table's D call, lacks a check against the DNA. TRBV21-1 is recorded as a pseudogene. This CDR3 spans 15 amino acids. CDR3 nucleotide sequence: TGTGCCAGCAGCAAAGGTATCGACAACCAAGAGACCCAGTACTTC. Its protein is CASSKGIDNQETQYF.

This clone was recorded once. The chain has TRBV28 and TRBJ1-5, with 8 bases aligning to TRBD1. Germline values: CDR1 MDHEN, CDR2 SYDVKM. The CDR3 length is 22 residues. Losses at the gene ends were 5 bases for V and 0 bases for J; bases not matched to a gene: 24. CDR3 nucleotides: TGTGCCAGCAGTCCATCCGGGTTAGATCAGGGGGCGACCCGTTATAGCAATCAGCCCCAGCATTTT. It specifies CASSPSGLDQGATRYSNQPQHF.

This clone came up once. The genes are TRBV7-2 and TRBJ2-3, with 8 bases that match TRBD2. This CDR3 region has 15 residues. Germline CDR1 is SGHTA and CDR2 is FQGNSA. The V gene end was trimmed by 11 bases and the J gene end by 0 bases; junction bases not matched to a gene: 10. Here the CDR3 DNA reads TGTGCCTGGCGGCTAGCGGGCGCTAGCACAGATACGCAGTATTTT. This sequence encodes CAWRLAGASTDTQYF.

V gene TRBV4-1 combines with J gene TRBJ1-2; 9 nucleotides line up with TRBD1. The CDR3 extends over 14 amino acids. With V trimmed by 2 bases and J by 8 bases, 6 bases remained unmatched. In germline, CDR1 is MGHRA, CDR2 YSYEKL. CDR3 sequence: CASSQPGTGRGYTF. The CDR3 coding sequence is TGCGCCAGCAGCCAACCTGGGACAGGGCGCGGCTACACCTTC.

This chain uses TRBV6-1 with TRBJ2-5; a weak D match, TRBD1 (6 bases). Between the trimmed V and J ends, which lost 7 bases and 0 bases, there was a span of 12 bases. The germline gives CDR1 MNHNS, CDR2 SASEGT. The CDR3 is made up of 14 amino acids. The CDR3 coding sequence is TGTGCCAGCAAGGTGGGGGCAGACCAAGAGACCCAGTACTTC. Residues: CASKVGADQETQYF.

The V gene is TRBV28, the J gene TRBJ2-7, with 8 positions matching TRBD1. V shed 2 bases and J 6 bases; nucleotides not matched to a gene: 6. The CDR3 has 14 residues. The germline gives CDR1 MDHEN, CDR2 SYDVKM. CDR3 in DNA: TGTGCCAGCAGTTTAGTGGACAGGGTAGGCGAGCAGTACTTC. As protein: CASSLVDRVGEQYF.

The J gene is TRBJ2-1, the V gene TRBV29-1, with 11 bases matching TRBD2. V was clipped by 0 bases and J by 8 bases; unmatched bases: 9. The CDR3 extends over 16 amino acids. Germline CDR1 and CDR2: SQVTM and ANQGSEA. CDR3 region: CSVEDRNSGRADEQFF. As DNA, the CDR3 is TGCAGCGTTGAAGATCGGAATAGCGGGAGGGCAGATGAGCAGTTCTTC.

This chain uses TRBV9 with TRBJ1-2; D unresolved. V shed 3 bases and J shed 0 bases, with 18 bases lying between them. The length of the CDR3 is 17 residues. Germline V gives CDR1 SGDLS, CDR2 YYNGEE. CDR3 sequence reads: CASSERPGRSANYGYTF. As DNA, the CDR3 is TGTGCCAGCAGCGAACGTCCGGGTCGATCAGCTAACTATGGCTACACCTTC.

The CDR3 is CASSDRGVQPQHF. CDR3 sequence (DNA): TGTGCCAGCTCAGACAGGGGAGTCCAGCCCCAGCATTTT. V and J are TRBV18 and TRBJ1-5, with 8 bases aligning to TRBD1. V lost 5 bases to trimming and J lost 7 bases; unmatched junction nucleotides: 4. The CDR3 runs to 13 residues. Germline V gene sequence: CDR1 KGHSH, CDR2 LQKENI.

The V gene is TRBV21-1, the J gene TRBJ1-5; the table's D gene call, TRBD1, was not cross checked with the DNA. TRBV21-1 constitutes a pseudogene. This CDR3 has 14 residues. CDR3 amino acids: CASSKEGQNQPQHF. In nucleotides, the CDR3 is TGTGCCAGCAGCAAAGAGGGACAGAATCAGCCCCAGCATTTT.

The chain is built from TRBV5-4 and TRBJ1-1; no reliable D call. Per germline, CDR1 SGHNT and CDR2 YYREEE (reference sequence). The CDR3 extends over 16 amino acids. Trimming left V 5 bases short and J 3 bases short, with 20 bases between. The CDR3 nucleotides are TGTGCCAGCAGGCGTGGCACCGACCCCACGGACACTGAAGCTTTCTTT. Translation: CASRRGTDPTDTEAFF.

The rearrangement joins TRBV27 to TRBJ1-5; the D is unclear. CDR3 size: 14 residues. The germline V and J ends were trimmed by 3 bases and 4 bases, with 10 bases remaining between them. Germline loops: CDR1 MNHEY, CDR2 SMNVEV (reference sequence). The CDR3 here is CASSFRGINQPQHF. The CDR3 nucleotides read TGTGCCAGCAGTTTCAGAGGGATTAATCAGCCCCAGCATTTT.

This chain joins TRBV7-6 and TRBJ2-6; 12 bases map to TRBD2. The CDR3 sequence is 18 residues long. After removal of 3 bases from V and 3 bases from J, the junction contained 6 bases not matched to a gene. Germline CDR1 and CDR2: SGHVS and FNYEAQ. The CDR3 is CASSFTLAGGRGANVLTF. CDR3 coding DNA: TGTGCCAGCAGCTTTACTCTAGCGGGAGGGCGTGGGGCCAACGTCCTGACTTTC.

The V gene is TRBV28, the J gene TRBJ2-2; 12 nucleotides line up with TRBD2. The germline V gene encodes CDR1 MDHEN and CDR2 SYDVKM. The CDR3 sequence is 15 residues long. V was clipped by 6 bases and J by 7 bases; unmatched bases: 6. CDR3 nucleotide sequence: TGTGCCAGCAGCCGACTAGCGGGAGCCTACGGGGAGCTGTTTTTT. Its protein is CASSRLAGAYGELFF. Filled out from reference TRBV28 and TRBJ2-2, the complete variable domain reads DVKVTQSSRYLVKRTGEKVFLECVQDMDHENMFWYRQDPGLGLRLIYFSYDVKMKEKGDIPEGYSVSREKKERFSLILESASTNQTSMYLCASSRLAGAYGELFFGEGSRLTVL.

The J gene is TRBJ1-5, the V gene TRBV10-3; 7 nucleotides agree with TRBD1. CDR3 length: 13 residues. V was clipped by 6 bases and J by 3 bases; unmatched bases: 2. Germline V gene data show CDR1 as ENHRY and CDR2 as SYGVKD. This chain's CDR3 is CAIRDRFNQPQHF. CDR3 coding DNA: TGTGCCATCAGGGACAGGTTCAATCAGCCCCAGCATTTT.

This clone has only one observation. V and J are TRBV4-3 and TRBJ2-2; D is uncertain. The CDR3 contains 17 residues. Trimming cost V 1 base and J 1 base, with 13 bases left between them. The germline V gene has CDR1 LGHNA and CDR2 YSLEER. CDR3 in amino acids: CASSQAGTAKNTGELFF. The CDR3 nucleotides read TGCGCCAGCAGCCAAGCGGGCACCGCCAAGAACACCGGGGAGCTGTTTTTT.

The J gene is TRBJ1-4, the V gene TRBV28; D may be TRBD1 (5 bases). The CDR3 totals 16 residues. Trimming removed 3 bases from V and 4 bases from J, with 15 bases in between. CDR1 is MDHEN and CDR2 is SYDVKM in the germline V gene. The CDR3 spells CASSFTLTAINEKLFF. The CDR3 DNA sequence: TGTGCCAGCAGTTTCACTCTGACAGCTATTAATGAAAAACTGTTTTTT.

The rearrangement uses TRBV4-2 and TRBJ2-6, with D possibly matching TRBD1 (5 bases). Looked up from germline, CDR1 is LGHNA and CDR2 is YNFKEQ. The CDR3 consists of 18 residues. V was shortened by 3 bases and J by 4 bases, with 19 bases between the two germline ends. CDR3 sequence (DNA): TGTGCCAGCAGCCATGGCCAGGGTGTTGCGACCGGGGCCAACGTCCTGACTTTC. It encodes CASSHGQGVATGANVLTF.

CDR3 sequence: CASYHGSGTLKPSYEQYF. CDR3 bases: TGTGCCAGCTACCATGGCAGCGGGACACTTAAACCCTCCTACGAGCAGTACTTC. This rearrangement joins TRBV18 to TRBJ2-7; D might be TRBD2 (7 bases). The germline gives CDR1 KGHSH, CDR2 LQKENI. Trimming stripped 7 bases from V and 0 bases from J, with 25 bases between. The CDR3 consists of 18 residues.

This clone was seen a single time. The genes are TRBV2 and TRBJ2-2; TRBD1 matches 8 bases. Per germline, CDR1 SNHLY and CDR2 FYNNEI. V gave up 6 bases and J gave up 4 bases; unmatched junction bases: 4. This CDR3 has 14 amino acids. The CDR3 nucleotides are TGTGCCAGCAGCCCGACAGGGGCCACCGGGGAGCTGTTTTTT. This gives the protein CASSPTGATGELFF.

Written as DNA, the CDR3 is TGTGCCAGCACCGAGGGCGCGGCCCCCTATGGCTACACCTTC. Protein product: CASTEGAAPYGYTF. The chain is built from TRBV6-1 and TRBJ1-2; D uncertain. Per germline, CDR1 MNHNS and CDR2 SASEGT. The CDR3 extends over 14 amino acids. The germline V and J ends were trimmed by 7 bases and 4 bases, with 16 bases remaining between them.

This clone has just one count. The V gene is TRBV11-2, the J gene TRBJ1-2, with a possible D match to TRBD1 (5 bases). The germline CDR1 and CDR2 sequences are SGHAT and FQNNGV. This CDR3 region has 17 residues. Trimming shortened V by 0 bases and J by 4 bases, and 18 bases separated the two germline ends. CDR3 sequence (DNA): TGTGCCAGCAGCTTAGATGCAATACAGGCGTTGAGCTATGGCTACACCTTC. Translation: CASSLDAIQALSYGYTF.

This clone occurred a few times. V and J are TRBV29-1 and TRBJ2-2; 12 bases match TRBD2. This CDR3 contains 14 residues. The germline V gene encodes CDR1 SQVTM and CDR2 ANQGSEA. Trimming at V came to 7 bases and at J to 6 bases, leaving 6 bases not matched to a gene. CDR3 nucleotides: TGCAGCGGTCTAGCGGGAGGGCCGCCCGGGGAGCTGTTTTTT. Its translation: CSGLAGGPPGELFF.

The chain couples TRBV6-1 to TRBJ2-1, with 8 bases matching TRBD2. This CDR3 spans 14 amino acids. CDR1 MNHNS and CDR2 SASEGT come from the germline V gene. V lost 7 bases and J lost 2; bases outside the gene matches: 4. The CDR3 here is CASNPGLAYNEQFF. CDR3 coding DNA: TGTGCCAGCAATCCGGGACTAGCCTACAATGAGCAGTTCTTC.

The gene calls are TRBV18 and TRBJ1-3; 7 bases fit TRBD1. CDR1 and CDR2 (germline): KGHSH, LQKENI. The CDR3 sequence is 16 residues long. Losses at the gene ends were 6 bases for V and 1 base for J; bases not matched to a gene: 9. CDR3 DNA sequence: TGTGCCAGCTCTCCTCCGGGACAGCTTTCTGGAAACACCATATATTTT. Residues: CASSPPGQLSGNTIYF.

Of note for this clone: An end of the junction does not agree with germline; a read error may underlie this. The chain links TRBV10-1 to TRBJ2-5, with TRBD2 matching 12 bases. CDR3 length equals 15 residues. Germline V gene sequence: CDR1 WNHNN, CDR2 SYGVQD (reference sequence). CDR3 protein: CASSELAGGQGTQYF. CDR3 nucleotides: TGCGCCAGCAGTGAGCTAGCGGGAGGGCAAGGGACCCAGTACTTC.

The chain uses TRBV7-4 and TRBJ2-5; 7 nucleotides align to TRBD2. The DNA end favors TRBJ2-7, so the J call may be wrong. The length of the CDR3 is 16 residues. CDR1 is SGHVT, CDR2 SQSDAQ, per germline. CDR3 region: CASSLFPGLPYYEQYF. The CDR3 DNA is TGTGCCAGCAGCTTATTTCCGGGACTACCATACTACGAGCAGTACTTC.

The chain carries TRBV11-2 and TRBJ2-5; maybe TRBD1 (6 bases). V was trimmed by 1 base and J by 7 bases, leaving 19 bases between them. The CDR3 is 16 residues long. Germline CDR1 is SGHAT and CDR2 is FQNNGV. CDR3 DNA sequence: TGTGCCAGCAGCTTAGGGGCTGGGGGCCCCGTAGGGACCCAGTACTTC. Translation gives CASSLGAGGPVGTQYF. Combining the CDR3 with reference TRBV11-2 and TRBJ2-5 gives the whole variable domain EAGVAQSPRYKIIEKRQSVAFWCNPISGHATLYWYQQILGQGPKLLIQFQNNGVVDDSQLPKDRFSAERLKGVDSTLKIQPAKLEDSAVYLCASSLGAGGPVGTQYFGPGTRLLVL.

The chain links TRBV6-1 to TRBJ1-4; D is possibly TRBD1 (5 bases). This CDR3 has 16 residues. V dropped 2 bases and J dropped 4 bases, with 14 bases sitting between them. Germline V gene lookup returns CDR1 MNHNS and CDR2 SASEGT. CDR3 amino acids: CASSELRQRVNEKLFF. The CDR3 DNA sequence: TGTGCCAGCAGTGAACTTAGACAGAGAGTTAATGAAAAACTGTTTTTT.

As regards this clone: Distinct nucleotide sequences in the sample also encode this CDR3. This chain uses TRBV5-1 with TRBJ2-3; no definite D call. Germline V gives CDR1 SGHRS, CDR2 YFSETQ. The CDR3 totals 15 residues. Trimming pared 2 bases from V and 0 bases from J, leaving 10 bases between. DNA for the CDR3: TGCGCCAGCAGCTTAGTGGCTTCTAGCACAGATACGCAGTATTTT. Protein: CASSLVASSTDTQYF.

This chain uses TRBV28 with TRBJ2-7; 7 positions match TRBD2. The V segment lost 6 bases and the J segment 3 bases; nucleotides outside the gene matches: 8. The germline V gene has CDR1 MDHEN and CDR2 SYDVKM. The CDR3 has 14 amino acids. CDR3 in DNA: TGTGCCAGCAGCGGGGCTAGCGGAAGCTACGAGCAGTACTTC. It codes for CASSGASGSYEQYF.